The next 5 T cell receptor beta chains were all read from a single sample in a study of T-cell memory formation after mild COVID-19. TCRdb independently ran MiXCR on the 5' RACE reads; one entry per CDR3 protein. This table holds about 310,000 distinct CDR3 sequences, roughly 15% found once. Sequencing was done on a sample of PBMCs or a T cell subset sorted from them (not recorded which). The receptor source for this set is a young man who had mild COVID-19 (a few samples of this study predate the infection). Cell type and time point are not known.

Only a few counts were recorded for this clonotype. The V and J genes are TRBV7-3 and TRBJ2-5; 7 bases match TRBD1. J was trimmed by 0 bases and V by 4 bases; bases with no gene match: 8. CDR3 length: 16 amino acids. The V gene's germline CDR1 is SGHTA and CDR2 FQGTGA. CDR3 sequence (DNA): TGTGCCAGCAGCTCCCAAACGACAGGGTACCAAGAGACCCAGTACTTC. Translation: CASSSQTTGYQETQYF.

This clonotype appeared a few times. The chain has TRBV6-5 and TRBJ1-5; 10 positions agree with TRBD1. The CDR3 spans 15 residues. Germline CDR1 and CDR2: MNHEY and SVGAGI. V dropped 4 bases and J dropped 6; count of bases not matched to a gene: 6. CDR3 loop: CASSSRTGGGQPQHF. The CDR3 DNA follows: TGTGCCAGCAGTTCCAGGACAGGGGGAGGTCAGCCCCAGCATTTT.

This clonotype has a single count. V is TRBV12-3 or TRBV12-4 and J is TRBJ1-1; 7 bases are shared with TRBD1. J gave up 6 bases and V 4 bases, and 14 bases lay outside the gene matches. The CDR3 extends over 16 amino acids. For the CDR3, the DNA is TGTGCCAGCAGTTCCAGGGGACAGCTTGAAGGAGCTGAAGCTTTCTTT. Amino acids: CASSSRGQLEGAEAFF.

This clonotype occurred a few times. The chain recombines TRBV6-2 or TRBV6-3 with TRBJ2-3, with 8 bases that match TRBD2. Germline V CDR1 and CDR2: MNHEY, SVGEGT. Germline trimming cut 7 bases from V and 4 bases from J; bases unmatched to any gene: 7. This CDR3 has 14 amino acids. In nucleotides, the CDR3 is TGTGCCAGCATTGGCGGGGGGTTTCCAGATACGCAGTATTTT. Its protein is CASIGGGFPDTQYF.

This clonotype came up a few times. The V call is TRBV5-8, the J call TRBJ2-1; 7 bases are shared with TRBD2. J lost 15 bases, V lost 0 bases, and 6 bases had no gene match. Germline V gene data show CDR1 as SGHTS and CDR2 as YDEGEE. The CDR3 covers 12 residues. CDR3 DNA sequence: TGTGCCAGCAGCTTGGCCTGGTCTAGCGGGTTCTTC. It encodes CASSLAWSSGFF.